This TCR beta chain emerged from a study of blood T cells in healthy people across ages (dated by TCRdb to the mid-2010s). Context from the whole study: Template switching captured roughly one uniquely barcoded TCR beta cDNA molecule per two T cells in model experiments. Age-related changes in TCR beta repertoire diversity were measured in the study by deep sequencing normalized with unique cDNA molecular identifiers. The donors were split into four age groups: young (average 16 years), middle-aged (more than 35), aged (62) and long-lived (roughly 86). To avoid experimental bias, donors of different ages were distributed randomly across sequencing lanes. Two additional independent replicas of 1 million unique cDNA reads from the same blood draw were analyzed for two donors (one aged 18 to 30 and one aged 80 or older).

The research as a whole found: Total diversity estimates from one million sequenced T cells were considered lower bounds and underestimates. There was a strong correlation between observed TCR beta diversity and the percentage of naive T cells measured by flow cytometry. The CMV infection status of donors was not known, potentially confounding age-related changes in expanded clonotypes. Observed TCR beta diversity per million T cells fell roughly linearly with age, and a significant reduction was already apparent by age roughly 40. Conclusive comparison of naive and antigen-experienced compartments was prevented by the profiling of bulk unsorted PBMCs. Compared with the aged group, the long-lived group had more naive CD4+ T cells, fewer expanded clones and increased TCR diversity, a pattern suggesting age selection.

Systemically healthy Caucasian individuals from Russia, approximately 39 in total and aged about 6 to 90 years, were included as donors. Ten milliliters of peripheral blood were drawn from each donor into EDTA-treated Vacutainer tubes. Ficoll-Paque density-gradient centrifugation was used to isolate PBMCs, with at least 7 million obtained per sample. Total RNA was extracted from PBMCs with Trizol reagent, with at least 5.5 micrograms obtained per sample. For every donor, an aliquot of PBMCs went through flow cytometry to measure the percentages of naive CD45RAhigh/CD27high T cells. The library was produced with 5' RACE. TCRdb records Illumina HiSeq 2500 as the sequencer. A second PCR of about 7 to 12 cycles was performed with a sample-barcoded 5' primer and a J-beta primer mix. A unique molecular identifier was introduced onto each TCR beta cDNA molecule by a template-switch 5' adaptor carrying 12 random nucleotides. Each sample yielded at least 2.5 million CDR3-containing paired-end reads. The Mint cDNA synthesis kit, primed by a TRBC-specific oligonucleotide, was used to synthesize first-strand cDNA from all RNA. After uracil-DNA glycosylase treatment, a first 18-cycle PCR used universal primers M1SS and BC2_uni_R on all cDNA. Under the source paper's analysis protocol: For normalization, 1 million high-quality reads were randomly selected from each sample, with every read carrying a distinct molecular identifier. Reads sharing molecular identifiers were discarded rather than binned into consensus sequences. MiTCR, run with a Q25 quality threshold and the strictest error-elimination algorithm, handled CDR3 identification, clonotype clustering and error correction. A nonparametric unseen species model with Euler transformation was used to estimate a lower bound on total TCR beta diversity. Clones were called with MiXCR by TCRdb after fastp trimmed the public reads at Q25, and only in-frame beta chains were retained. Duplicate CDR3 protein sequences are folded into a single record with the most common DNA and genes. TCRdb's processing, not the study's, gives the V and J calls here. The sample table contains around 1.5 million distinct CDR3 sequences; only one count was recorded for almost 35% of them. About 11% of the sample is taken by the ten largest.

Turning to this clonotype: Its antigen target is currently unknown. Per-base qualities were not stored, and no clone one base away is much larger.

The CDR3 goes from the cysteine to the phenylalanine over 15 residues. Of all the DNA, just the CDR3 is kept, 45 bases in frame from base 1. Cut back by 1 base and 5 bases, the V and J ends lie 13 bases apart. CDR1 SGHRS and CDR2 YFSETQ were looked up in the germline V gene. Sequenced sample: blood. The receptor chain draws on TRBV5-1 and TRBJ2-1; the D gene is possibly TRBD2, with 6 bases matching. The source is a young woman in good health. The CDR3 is CASSLIGRSHNEQFF. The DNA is TGCGCCAGCAGCTTGATCGGGAGATCCCACAATGAGCAGTTCTTC.